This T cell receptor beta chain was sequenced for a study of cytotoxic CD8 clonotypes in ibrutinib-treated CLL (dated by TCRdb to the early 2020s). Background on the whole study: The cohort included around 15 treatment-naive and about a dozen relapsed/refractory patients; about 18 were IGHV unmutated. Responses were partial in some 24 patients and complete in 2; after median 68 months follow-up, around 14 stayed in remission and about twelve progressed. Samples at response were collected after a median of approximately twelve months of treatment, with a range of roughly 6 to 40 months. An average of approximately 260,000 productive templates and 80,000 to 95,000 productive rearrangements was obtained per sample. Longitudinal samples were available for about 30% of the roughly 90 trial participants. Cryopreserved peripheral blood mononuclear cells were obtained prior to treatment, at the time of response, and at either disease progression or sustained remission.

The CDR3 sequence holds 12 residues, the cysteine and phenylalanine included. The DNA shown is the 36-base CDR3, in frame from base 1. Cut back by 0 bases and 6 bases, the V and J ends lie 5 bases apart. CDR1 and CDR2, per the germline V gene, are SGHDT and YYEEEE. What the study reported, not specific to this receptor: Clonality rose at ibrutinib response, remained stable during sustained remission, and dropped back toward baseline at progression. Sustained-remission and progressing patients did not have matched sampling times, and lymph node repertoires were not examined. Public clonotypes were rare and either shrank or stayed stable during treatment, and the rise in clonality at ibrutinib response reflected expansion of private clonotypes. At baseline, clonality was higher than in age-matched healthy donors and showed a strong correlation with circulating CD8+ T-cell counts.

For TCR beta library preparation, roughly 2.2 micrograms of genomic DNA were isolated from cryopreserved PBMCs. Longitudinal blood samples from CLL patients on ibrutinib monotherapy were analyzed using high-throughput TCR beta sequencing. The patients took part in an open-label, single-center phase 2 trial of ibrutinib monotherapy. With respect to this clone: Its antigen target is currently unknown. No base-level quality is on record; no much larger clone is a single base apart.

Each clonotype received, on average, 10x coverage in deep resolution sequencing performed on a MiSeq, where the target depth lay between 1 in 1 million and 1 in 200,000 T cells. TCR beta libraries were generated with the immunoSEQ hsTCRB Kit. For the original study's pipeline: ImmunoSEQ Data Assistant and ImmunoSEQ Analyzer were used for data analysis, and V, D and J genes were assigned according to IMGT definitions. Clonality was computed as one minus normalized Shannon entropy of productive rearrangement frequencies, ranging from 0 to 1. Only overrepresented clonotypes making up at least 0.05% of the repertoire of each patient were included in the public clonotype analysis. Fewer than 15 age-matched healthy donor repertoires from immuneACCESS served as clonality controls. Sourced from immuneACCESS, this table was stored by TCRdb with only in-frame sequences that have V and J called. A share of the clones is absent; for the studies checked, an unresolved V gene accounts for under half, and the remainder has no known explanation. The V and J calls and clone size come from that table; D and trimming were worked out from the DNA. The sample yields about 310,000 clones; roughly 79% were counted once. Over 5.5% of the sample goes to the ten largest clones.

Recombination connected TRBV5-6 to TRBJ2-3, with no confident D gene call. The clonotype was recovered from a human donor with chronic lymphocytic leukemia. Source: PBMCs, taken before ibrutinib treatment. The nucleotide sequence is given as TGTGCCAGCAGCTTGGGAGTGGATACGCAGTATTTT. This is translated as CASSLGVDTQYF.